In this sample, the clone carrying this T cell receptor (beta chain) turned up a few times. Its matching antigen is unknown. TCRdb ran MiXCR on the 5' RACE reads and lists one entry per CDR3 protein. The profile shows about 300,000 distinct CDR3 sequences, around 20% of them singletons. The source of the sample is a study of CD8 T cells in ankylosing spondylitis. Study-wide results and caveats: The clones that were linked to disease were reported to be significantly enriched in matched synovial fluid samples from ankylosing spondylitis patients. Apparently characteristic of ankylosing spondylitis blood was a TCR beta motif (eight highly homologous variants).

The V end was cut by 3 bases, the J end by 6 bases, with 11 bases between. This CDR3 has 14 residues. The germline V gene encodes CDR1 KGHDR and CDR2 SFDVKD. What was sequenced was blood, either unsorted or a sorted T cell fraction (not recorded which). This sequence joins TRBV24-1 and TRBJ2-1, with D possibly TRBD1 on 5 matching bases. The clonotype originates from a female donor with ankylosing spondylitis or in good health (not recorded which). The CDR3: CATSDPRGFNEQFF. CDR3 bases: TGTGCCACCAGTGATCCTAGGGGATTCAATGAGCAGTTCTTC.